The rows below give T cell receptor beta chains drawn from one sample of a study of brain T cells in children with intractable seizures. Here immunoSEQ multiplex PCR was the method, and the copy in TCRdb shows in-frame clones only, minus some. The sample shows hundreds of thousands of clones, 93% of them seen only once. The sequenced sample was peripheral blood, obtained approximately 5 months after surgery. These receptors were taken from a boy in the first two years of life with tuberous sclerosis and intractable seizures. The CDR3 runs from the conserved cysteine through the conserved F or W. A D gene is named only where the DNA matches it firmly. Expanded clones are given a class, and other clones once, few, many or no size at all.

j_call | clone_size | v_call | d_call | cdr3_aa | cdr3_nt
TRBJ2-3 | NA | TRBV6-5 | NA | CASSYGNLIPDTQYF | TGTGCCAGCAGTTACGGAAACTTGATCCCAGATACGCAGTATTTT
TRBJ1-2 | NA | TRBV6-1 | NA | CASSESPGKNYGYTF | TGTGCCAGCAGTGAATCCCCGGGGAAGAACTATGGCTACACCTTC
TRBJ2-7 | NA | TRBV4-1 | NA | CASSQEPGLEQYF | TGCGCCAGCAGCCAAGAGCCGGGCTTGGAGCAGTACTTC
TRBJ2-7 | NA | TRBV5-4 | TRBD2 | CASSSSGSSYEQYF | TGTGCCAGCAGCTCTAGCGGGAGCTCCTACGAGCAGTACTTC
TRBJ2-5 | once | TRBV7-2 | TRBD2 | CASSLTSGGVQETQYF | TGTGCCAGCAGCCTGACTAGCGGGGGGGTTCAAGAGACCCAGTACTTC
TRBJ1-1 | NA | TRBV10-3 | NA | CAISESGTRNTEAFF | TGTGCCATCAGTGAGTCGGGGACAAGGAACACTGAAGCTTTCTTT
TRBJ2-1 | NA | TRBV10-3 | NA | CAISGTLREQFF | TGTGCCATCAGTGGGACTCTTCGAGAACAGTTCTTC
TRBJ1-1 | NA | TRBV27 | NA | CASSGQRVMNTEAFF | TGTGCCAGCAGTGGGCAGAGGGTTATGAACACTGAAGCTTTCTTT
TRBJ1-1 | NA | TRBV7-3 | NA | CASSLGGNSEAFF | TGTGCCAGCAGCTTAGGGGGAAATTCTGAAGCTTTCTTT
TRBJ1-1 | once | TRBV5-4 | NA | CASSLPQGPNTEAFF | TGTGCCAGCAGCTTACCACAGGGCCCGAACACTGAAGCTTTCTTT
TRBJ2-4 | NA | TRBV20-1 | TRBD1 | CSASTGTGAAKNIQYF | TGCAGTGCTAGTACGGGGACAGGGGCCGCCAAAAACATTCAGTACTTC
TRBJ2-1 | NA | TRBV24-1 | TRBD1 | CATSVQTGGGEQFF | TGTGCCACCAGTGTACAGACAGGGGGCGGGGAGCAGTTCTTC
TRBJ2-1 | NA | TRBV5-4 | NA | CASEDPPRNEQFF | TGTGCCAGTGAGGACCCGCCGCGCAATGAGCAGTTCTTC
TRBJ2-7 | NA | TRBV5-5 | NA | CASSLRRVLGYEQYF | TGTGCCAGCAGCCTCCGGCGGGTTTTGGGCTACGAGCAGTACTTC
TRBJ1-1 | NA | TRBV30 | NA | CAWTSRGKNTEAFF | TGTGCCTGGACATCCCGGGGGAAGAACACTGAAGCTTTCTTT
TRBJ2-7 | NA | TRBV7-9 | TRBD1 | CASSSWDREYEQYF | TGTGCCAGCAGCTCGTGGGACAGGGAGTACGAGCAGTACTTC
TRBJ2-5 | NA | TRBV7-8 | TRBD2 | CASSRGLAGEETQYF | TGTGCCAGCAGCAGGGGACTAGCGGGAGAAGAGACCCAGTACTTC
TRBJ2-1 | NA | TRBV6-6 | NA | CASSYGSPGLEQFF | TGTGCCAGCAGTTACGGATCCCCGGGGCTTGAGCAGTTCTTC
TRBJ1-6 | NA | TRBV21-1 | NA | CASSKTGTGNLCNSPLHF | TGTGCCAGCAGCAAAACGGGGACAGGGAATTTGTGTAATTCACCCCTCCACTTT
TRBJ2-7 | once | TRBV7-2 | TRBD2 | CASSLASGSVAEEQYF | TGTGCCAGCAGCTTAGCTAGCGGGAGTGTCGCGGAAGAGCAGTACTTC
TRBJ1-5 | few | TRBV6-5 | NA | CASSYSTNQPQHF | TGTGCCAGCAGTTACTCGACTAATCAGCCCCAGCATTTT
TRBJ2-7 | NA | TRBV5-8 | TRBD2 | CASSSPVGGDEQYF | TGTGCCAGCAGCTCCCCTGTCGGGGGGGACGAGCAGTACTTC
TRBJ2-1 | once | TRBV7-9 | NA | CASSLGGGAYNEQFF | TGTGCCAGCAGCTTAGGGGGCGGGGCCTACAATGAGCAGTTCTTC
TRBJ1-1 | NA | TRBV27 | NA | CASSLGREAFF | TGTGCCAGCAGTTTAGGGCGGGAAGCTTTCTTT
TRBJ1-3 | NA | TRBV30 | TRBD1 | CASERGGTGNTIYF | TGTGCCTCCGAGCGAGGGGGCACTGGAAACACCATATATTTT
TRBJ1-2 | NA | TRBV6-6 | TRBD1 | CASSYAQGGAGYTF | TGTGCCAGCAGTTACGCACAGGGGGGGGCCGGCTACACCTTC